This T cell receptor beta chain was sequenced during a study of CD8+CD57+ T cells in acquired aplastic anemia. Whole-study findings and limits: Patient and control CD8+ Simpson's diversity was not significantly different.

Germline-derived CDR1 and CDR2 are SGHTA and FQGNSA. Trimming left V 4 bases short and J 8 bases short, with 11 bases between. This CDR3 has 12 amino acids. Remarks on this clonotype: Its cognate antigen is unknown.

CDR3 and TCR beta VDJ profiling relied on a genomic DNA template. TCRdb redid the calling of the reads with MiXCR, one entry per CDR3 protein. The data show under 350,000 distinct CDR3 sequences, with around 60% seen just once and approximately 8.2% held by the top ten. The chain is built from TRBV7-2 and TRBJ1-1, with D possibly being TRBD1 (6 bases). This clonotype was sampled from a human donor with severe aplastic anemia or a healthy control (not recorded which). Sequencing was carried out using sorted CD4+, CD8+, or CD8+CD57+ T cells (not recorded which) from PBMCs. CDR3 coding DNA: TGTGCCAGCAGCTCGGCAGGGGTCGAAGCTTTCTTT. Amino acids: CASSSAGVEAFF. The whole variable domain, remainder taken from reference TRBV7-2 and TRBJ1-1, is GAGVSQSPSNKVTEKGKDVELRCDPISGHTALYWYRQSLGQGLEFLIYFQGNSAPDKSGLPSDRFSAERTGGSVSTLTIQRTQQEDSAVYLCASSSAGVEAFFGQGTRLTVV.